Shown below are 30 T cell receptor beta chains from a single sample sequenced in a study of cytomegalovirus exposure and HLA in healthy donors (dated by TCRdb to between 2016 and 2019). Receptor amplification or capture employed the immunoSEQ multiplex PCR assay. The multiplex PCR relied on a mix of 60 forward primers for TCR Vbeta segments and 13 reverse primers for TCR Jbeta segments. What TCRdb holds here is the immuneACCESS table cut down to in-frame rearrangements. Part of the clones is not present; checked against another copy, under half of the missing clones reflect an unresolved V gene, and the others are unexplained. The sample table contains about 130,000 clones; only one count was recorded for about 80% of them. The ten largest clonotypes hold approximately 3.9% of the sample. The sample taken for sequencing was PBMCs. These receptors were taken from a man aged 35 to 55 in good health and CMV-seronegative.

The chain is built from TRBV27 and TRBJ1-6; D gene unclear. The CDR3 is 12 residues long. Germline CDR1 MNHEY, CDR2 SMNVEV (reference sequence). The germline V and J ends were trimmed by 8 bases and 7 bases, with 9 bases remaining between them. For the CDR3, the DNA is TGTGCCAGCTCTTTGTTGAATTCACCCCTCCACTTT. Translating gives CASSLLNSPLHF.

This clone was seen a few times. The chain joins TRBV7-9 to TRBJ2-1, with D possibly matching TRBD2 (7 bases). Germline V gene sequence: CDR1 SEHNR, CDR2 FQNEAQ (reference sequence). The CDR3 totals 16 residues. V lost 0 bases and J 4 bases, leaving 13 bases between the germline ends. In DNA form, the CDR3 reads TGTGCCAGCAGCTTAGCGGGGGGGCCAGTTTACAATGAGCAGTTCTTC. It encodes CASSLAGGPVYNEQFF.

On this clone itself: One end of the junction is discordant with germline, which a read error may explain. This rearrangement joins TRBV5-8 to TRBJ2-1; tentative D call: TRBD2 (6 bases). The germline V gene has CDR1 SGHTS and CDR2 YDEGEE. CDR3 length: 11 amino acids. CDR3 in amino acids: CASSSAGLLLF. CDR3 coding DNA: TGTGCCAGCAGCTCGGCCGGACTACTCCTCTTC.

The gene calls are TRBV19 and TRBJ2-1; 10 bases line up with TRBD1. The ends lost 4 bases at V and 7 bases at J; junction bases unmatched: 10. CDR1 is LNHDA and CDR2 is SQIVND in the germline V gene (reference sequence). CDR3 length: 16 amino acids. The CDR3 coding sequence is TGTGCCAGTAGTAGACCGACAGGGGGCTCAAGTAATGAGCAGTTCTTC. Protein sequence: CASSRPTGGSSNEQFF.

The gene calls are TRBV5-4 and TRBJ2-3; 8 nucleotides match TRBD2. Germline CDR1 is SGHNT and CDR2 is YYREEE (reference sequence). V lost 2 bases to trimming and J lost 9 bases; unmatched junction nucleotides: 20. The CDR3 length is 18 residues. The CDR3 DNA is TGTGCCAGCAGCTTACGCGGGGGGCCCTCCGCGATGGCATTGACGCAGTATTTT. Its translation is CASSLRGGPSAMALTQYF.

The chain combines TRBV15 with TRBJ1-5; the D is unclear. CDR1 and CDR2 from the germline V gene are LNHNV and YYDKDF (reference sequence). The CDR3 spans 12 residues. V was trimmed by 1 base and J by 6 bases, leaving 4 bases between them. The CDR3: CATSRATQPQHF. The CDR3 DNA sequence: TGTGCCACCAGCAGAGCTACTCAGCCCCAGCATTTT.

There are a few counts of this clone. The junction shows a germline mismatch at one end, possibly a read error. The same CDR3 is also encoded by other DNA sequences in this sample. The rearrangement uses TRBV20-1 and TRBJ1-1; TRBD1 matches at 9 bases. Germline V lookup: CDR1 DFQATT, CDR2 SNEGSKA (reference sequence). CDR3 size: 11 residues. Here the CDR3 DNA reads TGCAGTGCCAGAGGGACAGGGGAAGCTTTCTTT. It translates to CSARGTGEAFF.

This clone has just a few counts. The J gene is TRBJ1-1, the V gene TRBV6-5; D perhaps matches TRBD1 (5 bases). There are 15 residues in the CDR3. Deletions cut 2 bases from V and 0 bases from J, with 10 bases between. Germline V gene data show CDR1 as MNHEY and CDR2 as SVGAGI. CDR3 nucleotide sequence: TGTGCCAGCAGTTACAACAGGAACATGAACACTGAAGCTTTCTTT. Amino acids: CASSYNRNMNTEAFF.

This rearrangement joins TRBV6-1 to TRBJ1-5; D ambiguous. V dropped 0 bases and J dropped 1 base, with 10 bases sitting between them. Germline CDR1 MNHNS, CDR2 SASEGT. CDR3 size: 16 residues. The CDR3 sequence is CASSEAPGISNQPQHF. The DNA of the CDR3 is TGTGCCAGCAGTGAAGCCCCCGGGATCAGCAATCAGCCCCAGCATTTT.

The V gene is TRBV11-1, the J gene TRBJ2-1, with a possible D match to TRBD1 (6 bases). With 7 bases removed from V and 5 bases from J, the gap between germline ends came to 12 bases. This CDR3 has 13 residues. CDR1 SGHAT and CDR2 FQDESV come from the germline V gene (reference sequence). CDR3: CASTNRENNEQFF. The CDR3 bases are TGTGCCAGCACTAACAGGGAAAACAATGAGCAGTTCTTC.

The J gene is TRBJ2-3, the V gene TRBV9; D might be TRBD2 (5 bases). Germline V CDR1 and CDR2: SGDLS, YYNGEE. V gave up 0 bases and J gave up 0 bases, with 5 bases separating them. The CDR3 totals 14 residues. CDR3 coding DNA: TGTGCCAGCAGCGTAGCGGGGAGCACAGATACGCAGTATTTT. The encoded protein is CASSVAGSTDTQYF.

This clone occurred a few times. This chain uses TRBV6-5 with TRBJ1-4; 7 bases match TRBD1. In germline, CDR1 is MNHEY, CDR2 SVGAGI. The J segment lost 8 bases and the V segment lost 5 bases, leaving 8 bases of the junction unmatched. The CDR3 covers 14 residues. The CDR3 here is CASSNRGIREKLFF. The CDR3 nucleotides read TGTGCCAGCAGTAACAGGGGTATTCGGGAAAAACTGTTTTTT.

With respect to this clone: The junction differs from germline at one of its ends, possibly a read error. V gene TRBV19 combines with J gene TRBJ2-3, with 12 bases that match TRBD2. There are 18 residues in the CDR3. CDR1 is LNHDA and CDR2 is SQIVND in the germline V gene (reference sequence). Here the CDR3 reads CASTIGLAGSRAFDTQYF. The CDR3 DNA follows: TGTGCCAGTACTATAGGACTAGCGGGGAGCCGGGCATTCGATACGCAGTATTTT.

The V call is TRBV19, the J call TRBJ1-2, with D hard to call. Per germline, CDR1 LNHDA and CDR2 SQIVND (reference sequence). CDR3 length: 14 amino acids. Between the trimmed V and J ends, which lost 3 bases and 0 bases, there was a span of 8 bases. For the CDR3, the DNA is TGTGCCAGTAGTATCTACGAGGCTAACTATGGCTACACCTTC. Protein product: CASSIYEANYGYTF.

The V call is TRBV6-5, the J call TRBJ2-5; D is perhaps TRBD2 (6 bases). The CDR3 runs 15 residues. Between the trimmed V and J ends, which lost 7 bases and 5 bases, there was a span of 20 bases. CDR1 and CDR2 (germline): MNHEY, SVGAGI. The CDR3 region is CASTPGERGWETQYF. CDR3 DNA sequence: TGTGCCAGCACCCCGGGGGAGAGGGGTTGGGAGACCCAGTACTTC.

This clone appeared a single time. The V gene is TRBV5-5, the J gene TRBJ1-2; D gene ambiguous. The CDR3 length is 15 residues. The V end was cut by 4 bases, the J end by 3 bases, with 16 bases between. Germline-derived CDR1 and CDR2 are SGHKS and YYEKEE (reference sequence). The CDR3 reads CASSVAGNSDYGYTF. CDR3 nucleotides: TGTGCCAGCAGCGTCGCCGGGAACTCTGACTATGGCTACACCTTC.

The V gene is TRBV2, the J gene TRBJ2-5; 7 nucleotides agree with TRBD1. CDR3 length equals 14 residues. CDR1 is SNHLY and CDR2 is FYNNEI in the germline V gene. After removal of 7 bases from V and 3 bases from J, the junction contained 8 bases not matched to a gene. CDR3 sequence reads: CASNLDRAEETQYF. For the CDR3, the DNA is TGTGCCAGCAATCTCGACAGGGCAGAAGAGACCCAGTACTTC. Complete variable domain (other parts from reference TRBV2 and TRBJ2-5): EPEVTQTPSHQVTQMGQEVILRCVPISNHLYFYWYRQILGQKVEFLVSFYNNEISEKSEIFDDQFSVERPDGSNFTLKIRSTKLEDSAMYFCASNLDRAEETQYFGPGTRLLVL.

The genes are TRBV10-3 and TRBJ1-5, with 8 bases fitting TRBD1. V shed 6 bases, J shed 4 bases, and the junction held 5 bases outside the gene matches. Germline V gene data show CDR1 as ENHRY and CDR2 as SYGVKD. The CDR3 spans 14 residues. The DNA of the CDR3 is TGTGCCATCAGCGCTACAGGGGGGAATCAGCCCCAGCATTTT. This codes for CAISATGGNQPQHF.

J is TRBJ2-1 and V is TRBV19; TRBD2 agrees at 7 bases. The trim removed 7 bases at V and 3 bases at J, leaving 6 bases unmatched. Germline CDR1 reads LNHDA; CDR2 reads SQIVND (reference sequence). CDR3 size: 14 residues. The CDR3 region is CASMAGDVYNEQFF. The CDR3 DNA follows: TGTGCCAGTATGGCGGGGGACGTCTACAATGAGCAGTTCTTC.

The gene calls are TRBV6-1 and TRBJ1-2, with 7 bases aligning to TRBD1. The V gene's germline CDR1 is MNHNS and CDR2 SASEGT. J lost 7 bases, V lost 9 bases, and 5 bases had no gene match. This CDR3 spans 11 amino acids. CDR3 in DNA: TGTGCCAGTAACAGGGGCGGTGGCTACACCTTC. This codes for CASNRGGGYTF.

The V call is TRBV5-6, the J call TRBJ2-1; 10 positions match TRBD2. The length of the CDR3 is 17 residues. Trimming at V came to 0 bases and at J to 7 bases, leaving 10 bases not matched to a gene. Looked up from germline, CDR1 is SGHDT and CDR2 is YYEEEE. CDR3 region: CASSLVRSGTSVNEQFF. The CDR3 DNA follows: TGTGCCAGCAGCTTGGTACGATCCGGGACTAGCGTTAATGAGCAGTTCTTC.

This clone showed up just a few times. J is TRBJ2-1 and V is TRBV5-3, with TRBD1 as a possible D gene (5 bases). TRBV5-3 is labeled an ORF, and its function is uncertain. Between the trimmed V and J ends, which lost 0 bases and 1 base, there was a span of 11 bases. The CDR3 totals 16 residues. As DNA, the CDR3 is TGTGCCAGAAGCTTGGTAGGGGCAATGTCCTACAATGAGCAGTTCTTC. Protein sequence: CARSLVGAMSYNEQFF.

The chain uses TRBV6-5 and TRBJ2-7; 12 bases are a match to TRBD2. CDR3 length: 15 residues. Losses at the gene ends were 5 bases for V and 5 bases for J; bases not matched to a gene: 7. Germline CDR1 reads MNHEY; CDR2 reads SVGAGI. CDR3 amino acids: CASSTLAGGPDEQYF. The CDR3 nucleotides read TGTGCCAGCAGTACCCTAGCGGGGGGGCCAGACGAGCAGTACTTC.

As for this clone: An end of the junction differs from the germline gene, which may be a read error. The V and J genes are TRBV19 and TRBJ1-3; a weak D match, TRBD1 (5 bases). The CDR3 totals 16 residues. In germline, CDR1 is LNHDA, CDR2 SQIVND (reference sequence). The CDR3 bases are TGTGCCACCATCGACACAGGACCTAACTCTGGAAGCACCATATATTTT. This encodes CATIDTGPNSGSTIYF.

V is TRBV5-8 and J is TRBJ2-7; tentative D call: TRBD2 (7 bases). Germline loops: CDR1 SGHTS, CDR2 YDEGEE. Trimming pared 6 bases from V and 3 bases from J, leaving 19 bases between. The CDR3 runs 15 residues. The CDR3 loop reads CASTCGGRGCYEQYF. Here the CDR3 DNA reads TGTGCCAGCACCTGCGGGGGAAGGGGGTGCTACGAGCAGTACTTC.

The gene calls are TRBV25-1 and TRBJ1-6, with 11 nucleotides matching TRBD1. V was pared by 8 bases and J by 8 bases, with 5 bases of the junction left unmatched. Germline CDR1 is MGHDK and CDR2 is SYGVNS. The CDR3 is 14 residues long. Here the CDR3 DNA reads TGTGCCAGCGAAGGGACAGGGGGGGATTCACCCCTCCACTTT. This sequence encodes CASEGTGGDSPLHF.

The genes are TRBV15 and TRBJ2-5, with a possible D match to TRBD1 (5 bases). Deletions cut 1 base from V and 5 bases from J, with 14 bases between. Germline V gene sequence: CDR1 LNHNV, CDR2 YYDKDF (reference sequence). The CDR3 consists of 15 residues. The CDR3 sequence is CATSRVRREGETQYF. The CDR3 DNA sequence: TGTGCCACCAGCAGAGTTCGCAGGGAAGGGGAGACCCAGTACTTC.

V usage is TRBV7-9 and J usage is TRBJ1-1; 10 nucleotides match TRBD1. J gave up 5 bases and V 4 bases, and 4 bases lay outside the gene matches. This CDR3 has 14 amino acids. CDR1 is SEHNR, CDR2 FQNEAQ, per germline (reference sequence). The DNA for the CDR3 is TGTGCCAGCAGCTCAGGGACAGGGGTGACTGAAGCTTTCTTT. Translation: CASSSGTGVTEAFF.

The chain couples TRBV5-1 to TRBJ2-7; 11 positions match TRBD2. V trimming: 5 bases; J trimming: 3 bases; junction bases outside the gene matches: 10. Germline V gene sequence: CDR1 SGHRS, CDR2 YFSETQ. This CDR3 region has 16 residues. The CDR3 loop reads CASRSRLAGNLYEQYF. CDR3 coding DNA: TGCGCCAGCAGGTCAAGACTAGCGGGGAACCTCTACGAGCAGTACTTC.

The chain employs TRBV6-1 and TRBJ2-4, with D perhaps TRBD1 (5 bases). The V end was cut by 3 bases, the J end by 12 bases, with 15 bases between. Per germline, CDR1 MNHNS and CDR2 SASEGT. CDR3 length: 13 residues. The CDR3, as DNA: TGTGCCAGCAGTGATTTTAGGGTCGACAGTCAGTACTTC. Protein: CASSDFRVDSQYF.